The present entry profiles one T cell receptor beta chain with its context. These data are taken from a study of a mutant IDH1 vaccine in newly diagnosed glioma. The time point denotes: baseline, week 1 (first vaccination visit). Treatment: pre-vaccination baseline after standard-of-care therapy. This table comes from immunoSEQ multiplex PCR, and its TCRdb copy is limited to in-frame clones, with some not included. This table holds roughly 35,000 clones, about 88% found once. The clonotype originates from a woman aged 35 to 49 with glioma. Sequenced here: PBMCs, sampled from a glioma patient treated with radiotherapy, temozolomide or both.

The CDR3 loop reads CASSQRQGGNEKLFF. In nucleotides, the CDR3 is TGTGCCAGCAGTCAGAGACAGGGCGGGAATGAAAAACTGTTTTTT. The gene calls are TRBV5-4 and TRBJ1-4; TRBD1 agrees at 7 bases. The CDR3 covers 15 residues. Germline V lookup: CDR1 SGHNT, CDR2 YYREEE (reference sequence). Unmatched junction bases numbered 9, after V lost 5 bases and J lost 5 bases.